This T cell receptor (beta chain) was identified in a study of blood T cells in healthy people across ages. The second PCR ran roughly 7 to 12 cycles with a sample-barcoded 5' primer and J-beta primers. TCRdb fed the 5' RACE reads into MiXCR, producing one record per CDR3 protein. This sample yields 700,000 to 850,000 distinct CDR3 sequences, of which 30% to 45% are seen a single time; approximately 12% belongs to the top ten. From germline, CDR1 is SGHTA and CDR2 FQGNSA. This CDR3 has 17 residues. Trimming removed 3 bases from V and 6 bases from J; junction bases left unmatched: 11. Donors ranged from about 6 to 90 years old and were healthy Caucasians in Russia. This clonotype was counted a few times.

The chain uses TRBV7-2 and TRBJ2-2, with 9 bases lining up with TRBD2. This TCR was sampled from a man younger than 30 in good health. Input material: blood. The CDR3 region is CASSFSPGLALAGELFF. As DNA, the CDR3 is TGTGCCAGCAGCTTTAGTCCGGGACTAGCATTGGCCGGGGAGCTGTTTTTT.